Listed below are T cell receptor beta chains from one sample, sequenced in a study of Ad26.COV2.S vaccination and SARS-CoV-2 variants. Produced via immunoSEQ multiplex PCR; TCRdb's table is partial and in-frame only. The top ten clones hold 3.9% of a sample with about 350,000 clones, about 90% of them seen once. The sequences come from peripheral blood, collected after recovery from COVID-19. The source of these receptors is a human donor who had recovered from COVID-19. CDR3s include the opening cysteine and the closing phenylalanine or tryptophan. The D gene is left open where the match is weak.

j_gene: TRBJ2-2; d_gene: .; v_gene: TRBV27; CDR3aa: CASTPRGPNTGELFF
j_gene: TRBJ2-3; d_gene: .; v_gene: TRBV4-3; CDR3aa: CASSQDLARGALPDTQYF
j_gene: TRBJ2-7; d_gene: .; v_gene: TRBV10-3; CDR3aa: CAIREDSTYEQYF
j_gene: TRBJ2-3; d_gene: TRBD2; v_gene: TRBV6-5; CDR3aa: CASSYSGLGGLDTQYF
j_gene: TRBJ2-5; d_gene: .; v_gene: TRBV11-3; CDR3aa: CASSQEPETQYF
j_gene: TRBJ2-3; d_gene: .; v_gene: TRBV9; CDR3aa: CASSRHPGGDTQYF
j_gene: TRBJ2-2; d_gene: .; v_gene: TRBV12-3/TRBV12-4; CDR3aa: CASRPNTGELFF
j_gene: TRBJ2-7; d_gene: TRBD1; v_gene: TRBV5-1; CDR3aa: CASSLIPGQGNEQYF
j_gene: TRBJ1-1; d_gene: TRBD1; v_gene: TRBV6-5; CDR3aa: CASSYTGADTEAFF
j_gene: TRBJ1-3; d_gene: TRBD1; v_gene: TRBV19; CDR3aa: CASSSSDRGIGNTIYF
j_gene: TRBJ2-1; d_gene: TRBD2; v_gene: TRBV27; CDR3aa: CASSQGRGGSHEQFF
j_gene: TRBJ2-7; d_gene: TRBD1; v_gene: TRBV4-1; CDR3aa: CASSQGRGQGIVSEQYF
j_gene: TRBJ1-4; d_gene: .; v_gene: TRBV6-5; CDR3aa: CASSYYEKLFF
j_gene: TRBJ2-7; d_gene: TRBD1; v_gene: TRBV7-2; CDR3aa: CASSFSGQAYEQYF
j_gene: TRBJ2-5; d_gene: .; v_gene: TRBV13; CDR3aa: CASSFRVELETQYF
j_gene: TRBJ2-3; d_gene: TRBD2; v_gene: TRBV5-4; CDR3aa: CASSSQRGSTDTQYF
j_gene: TRBJ2-1; d_gene: .; v_gene: TRBV18; CDR3aa: CASSPGTRDSYNEQFF
j_gene: TRBJ2-1; d_gene: .; v_gene: TRBV3-1/TRBV3-2; CDR3aa: CASSQDLGTGSFF
j_gene: TRBJ2-2; d_gene: .; v_gene: TRBV11-2; CDR3aa: CASSPPRTGELFF
j_gene: TRBJ1-2; d_gene: .; v_gene: TRBV7-9; CDR3aa: CASSLSGTPYGYTF
j_gene: TRBJ1-5; d_gene: .; v_gene: TRBV7-2; CDR3aa: CASSLETVLNQPQHF
j_gene: TRBJ1-2; d_gene: .; v_gene: TRBV7-9; CDR3aa: CALLGRGNYGYTF
j_gene: TRBJ1-5; d_gene: TRBD1; v_gene: TRBV6-6; CDR3aa: CASSYSDRGGQPQHF
j_gene: TRBJ2-5; d_gene: .; v_gene: TRBV7-8; CDR3aa: CASSPWIPSTTQYF
j_gene: TRBJ2-1; d_gene: .; v_gene: TRBV4-3; CDR3aa: CASSQDRDGPSSYNEQFF
j_gene: TRBJ1-3; d_gene: .; v_gene: TRBV7-9; CDR3aa: CASSLAGGGPRGNTIYF
j_gene: TRBJ2-1; d_gene: .; v_gene: TRBV12-1; CDR3aa: CASSFPPQRLSYNEQFF
j_gene: TRBJ2-3; d_gene: .; v_gene: TRBV27; CDR3aa: CASSLIRGQSSTDTQYF
j_gene: TRBJ2-5; d_gene: TRBD2; v_gene: TRBV7-2; CDR3aa: CASSGLSGGIQETQYF
j_gene: TRBJ2-3; d_gene: .; v_gene: TRBV7-9; CDR3aa: CASSPRGSTDTQYF
j_gene: TRBJ2-2; d_gene: TRBD2; v_gene: TRBV9; CDR3aa: CASSERRGLAGNTGELFF
j_gene: TRBJ2-1; d_gene: .; v_gene: TRBV6-1; CDR3aa: CASSDWRGLRYNEQFF
j_gene: TRBJ1-3; d_gene: .; v_gene: TRBV12-3/TRBV12-4; CDR3aa: CASSFVGNTIYF
j_gene: TRBJ2-1; d_gene: .; v_gene: TRBV20-1; CDR3aa: CSPYENEQFF
j_gene: TRBJ2-3; d_gene: TRBD2; v_gene: TRBV10-3; CDR3aa: CAIGTSGPTSTDTQYF
j_gene: TRBJ2-3; d_gene: .; v_gene: TRBV19; CDR3aa: CASSIGLRTDTQYF
j_gene: TRBJ1-2; d_gene: TRBD1; v_gene: TRBV29-1; CDR3aa: CSVPQGAAGGYTF
j_gene: TRBJ1-3; d_gene: .; v_gene: TRBV5-4; CDR3aa: CASSLGGEEGNTIYF
j_gene: TRBJ2-3; d_gene: .; v_gene: TRBV7-2; CDR3aa: CASSPTRPEDTQYF
j_gene: TRBJ1-6; d_gene: TRBD1; v_gene: TRBV10-3; CDR3aa: CAISESPGQGVSGNSPLHF
j_gene: TRBJ2-7; d_gene: .; v_gene: TRBV5-1; CDR3aa: CASSRRPVGETYEQYF
j_gene: TRBJ1-2; d_gene: .; v_gene: TRBV28; CDR3aa: CASSPRQFHGYTF
j_gene: TRBJ1-2; d_gene: TRBD1; v_gene: TRBV6-5; CDR3aa: CASSYEGGDLYGYTF
j_gene: TRBJ2-1; d_gene: TRBD1; v_gene: TRBV11-3; CDR3aa: CASSLAGQGVEQFF
j_gene: TRBJ2-3; d_gene: .; v_gene: TRBV5-1; CDR3aa: CASRGWGSTDTQYF
j_gene: TRBJ1-1; d_gene: .; v_gene: TRBV6-4; CDR3aa: CASSDDMPNTEAFF
j_gene: TRBJ2-3; d_gene: .; v_gene: TRBV11-3; CDR3aa: CASSLARWADTQYF
j_gene: TRBJ2-5; d_gene: .; v_gene: TRBV4-1; CDR3aa: CASSQFRGGTETQYF
j_gene: TRBJ2-5; d_gene: .; v_gene: TRBV11-1; CDR3aa: CASSLAPGLAETQYF
j_gene: TRBJ2-7; d_gene: .; v_gene: TRBV5-1; CDR3aa: CASSSTWGYEQYF
j_gene: TRBJ1-1; d_gene: .; v_gene: TRBV4-3; CDR3aa: CASSEEGGPTEAFF
j_gene: TRBJ1-2; d_gene: .; v_gene: TRBV7-9; CDR3aa: CASSVPLGANYGYTF
j_gene: TRBJ1-1; d_gene: .; v_gene: TRBV27; CDR3aa: CASSFRGGQRTEAFF
j_gene: TRBJ2-6; d_gene: TRBD1; v_gene: TRBV5-1; CDR3aa: CASSVALGQGFPGANVLTF
j_gene: TRBJ1-2; d_gene: .; v_gene: TRBV2; CDR3aa: CASSEFGASAYGYTF
j_gene: TRBJ2-7; d_gene: TRBD2; v_gene: TRBV3-1/TRBV3-2; CDR3aa: CASSHASRAGGLMEQYF
j_gene: TRBJ1-1; d_gene: .; v_gene: TRBV4-3; CDR3aa: CASSQREGTEAFF
j_gene: TRBJ2-1; d_gene: .; v_gene: TRBV19; CDR3aa: CASRRNPGNEQFF